This T cell receptor (beta chain) emerged from a study of T cell repertoires and HLA-DP antigens. As for the study in general: In vitro CD4+ alloreactivity was against HeLa-presented HLA-DP.

Of note for this clone: The antigen remains undetermined.

The data were produced by immunoSEQ multiplex PCR, yet TCRdb's version contains in-frame clones alone and is incomplete. The data hold fewer than 95,000 clones, with roughly 86% observed a single time. V was clipped by 3 bases and J by 6 bases; unmatched bases: 6. CDR1 and CDR2 from the germline V gene are KGHSH and LQKENI. CDR3 length: 16 amino acids. Sample: CD4+ T cells from PBMCs. The chain uses TRBV18 and TRBJ1-6; 9 bases map to TRBD1. This TCR was sampled from a man aged 45-60 years in good health and CMV-seronegative. Written as DNA, the CDR3 is TGTGCCAGCTCACCTGTTCCGACAGGGGGTAATTCACCCCTCCACTTT. Its translation: CASSPVPTGGNSPLHF.